Below, 29 T cell receptor beta chains from the same sample are listed, as sequenced in a study of blood T cell repertoires in COVID-19. TCRdb keeps only in-frame clones here, not all; method: immunoSEQ multiplex PCR. The table includes approximately 170,000 clones, 65% to 85% detected once. The sequenced sample consisted of peripheral blood. Source of these receptors: a woman between 70 and 85 years old who had recovered from COVID-19.

The chain is built from TRBV19 and TRBJ1-2; no clear D. The V gene's germline CDR1 is LNHDA and CDR2 SQIVND (reference sequence). V lost 6 bases and J 7 bases, leaving 18 bases between the germline ends. The CDR3 totals 14 residues. DNA of the CDR3: TGTGCCAGTAGCCCCAACGGGGTAATGGGTGGCTACACCTTC. Its protein product is CASSPNGVMGGYTF.

This sequence joins TRBV28 and TRBJ2-3; 7 bases are a match to TRBD1. Germline V lookup: CDR1 MDHEN, CDR2 SYDVKM. V shed 7 bases, J shed 3 bases, and the junction held 10 bases outside the gene matches. The CDR3 totals 15 residues. The DNA for the CDR3 is TGTGCCAGCACCTCAAGGGGGCGAGGGACAGATACGCAGTATTTT. As protein: CASTSRGRGTDTQYF.

The rearrangement links TRBV18 to TRBJ2-5; 7 bases map to TRBD2. This CDR3 is 16 amino acids long. The V gene's germline CDR1 is KGHSH and CDR2 LQKENI. V shed 3 bases, J shed 3 bases, and the junction held 10 bases outside the gene matches. The CDR3 coding sequence is TGTGCCAGCTCACCTTTGGCTAGCGGAGGGGAAGAGACCCAGTACTTC. This encodes CASSPLASGGEETQYF.

The rearrangement joins TRBV15 to TRBJ2-1, with 12 bases lining up with TRBD2. The CDR3 covers 18 residues. The germline V gene has CDR1 LNHNV and CDR2 YYDKDF (reference sequence). Germline trimming cut 5 bases from V and 8 bases from J; bases unmatched to any gene: 16. The CDR3 DNA reads as TGTGCCACCAGCGCTAGGCTAGCGGGAGGGGCGTCCGTCGATGAGCAGTTCTTC. Protein: CATSARLAGGASVDEQFF.

The V call is TRBV21-1, the J call TRBJ2-6; the DNA was not used to check the table's D call, TRBD2. TRBV21-1 is recorded as a pseudogene. CDR3 length equals 19 residues. The CDR3 sequence: CASSLRLAGGSSGANVLTF. CDR3 nucleotide sequence: TGTGCCAGCAGCTTAAGGTTAGCGGGGGGCAGCTCTGGGGCCAACGTCCTGACTTTC.

Comment on this clone: This same CDR3 is encoded by further DNA sequences in the sample. The chain carries TRBV5-1 and TRBJ1-4, with 7 nucleotides matching TRBD1. This CDR3 contains 14 residues. The ends lost 0 bases at V and 7 bases at J; junction bases unmatched: 3. Germline lookup yields CDR1 SGHRS and CDR2 YFSETQ. CDR3 protein: CASSLGQGGEKLFF. CDR3 coding DNA: TGCGCCAGCAGCTTGGGGCAGGGGGGTGAAAAACTGTTTTTT.

The rearrangement uses TRBV5-1 and TRBJ2-5, with D maybe TRBD2 (6 bases). From germline, CDR1 is SGHRS and CDR2 YFSETQ. V shed 4 bases and J shed 1 base, with 14 bases lying between them. CDR3 length equals 15 residues. CDR3: CASSRSVGGQETQYF. The CDR3 bases are TGCGCCAGCAGCCGAAGCGTGGGGGGCCAAGAGACCCAGTACTTC.

CDR3 protein: CASSTGRTSTDTQYF. The CDR3 nucleotides read TGCGCCAGCAGCACCGGCCGGACTAGCACAGATACGCAGTATTTT. The chain employs TRBV4-1 and TRBJ2-3, with a weak D call TRBD2 (5 bases). Germline V gene data show CDR1 as MGHRA and CDR2 as YSYEKL. V dropped 5 bases and J dropped 0 bases, with 12 bases sitting between them. The CDR3 is made up of 15 amino acids.

This clone was seen a few times. The V and J genes are TRBV9 and TRBJ1-5; D remains ambiguous. This CDR3 region has 16 residues. The germline V gene encodes CDR1 SGDLS and CDR2 YYNGEE. V shed 0 bases and J shed 13 bases, with 23 bases lying between them. The CDR3 DNA is TGTGCCAGCAGCGTAGGCCCAGGCGCCTCGGGGTATCCTCAGCATTTT. Translating gives CASSVGPGASGYPQHF.

Of note for this clone: Other DNA sequences in this sample translate to the same CDR3. The CDR3 sequence: CASSPGGGYYEQYF. CDR3 sequence (DNA): TGCGCCAGCAGCCCCGGGGGGGGTTACTACGAGCAGTACTTC. The chain is built from TRBV5-1 and TRBJ2-7; TRBD2 aligns across 8 bases. V shed 4 bases and J 3 bases; nucleotides not matched to a gene: 6. CDR3 length: 14 amino acids. Germline CDR1 SGHRS, CDR2 YFSETQ.

The chain carries TRBV6-5 and TRBJ1-1, with 11 bases lining up with TRBD1. V was pared by 6 bases and J by 4 bases, with 4 bases of the junction left unmatched. CDR3 size: 14 residues. Per the germline V gene, CDR1 is MNHEY and CDR2 is SVGAGI. The CDR3 spells CASSRTGGGTEAFF. The CDR3 nucleotides are TGTGCCAGCAGCAGGACAGGGGGCGGCACTGAAGCTTTCTTT.

As regards this clone: The junction departs from the called germline gene at one end, perhaps through a read error. CDR3 in DNA: TGCGCCAGCAGCCCAAAACTAGCGGGGGATTACAGTGAGCAGTTCTTC. It translates to CASSPKLAGDYSEQFF. This chain links TRBV5-1 with TRBJ2-1; 11 bases match TRBD2. Germline V gives CDR1 SGHRS, CDR2 YFSETQ. The length of the CDR3 is 16 residues.

V usage is TRBV3-1 (or the pseudogene TRBV3-2) and J usage is TRBJ1-3; D unresolved. The CDR3 is 15 residues long. Germline V lookup: CDR1 LGHDT, CDR2 YNNKEL (reference sequence). Trimming shortened V by 0 bases and J by 0 bases, and 6 bases separated the two germline ends. The CDR3 here is CASSQDSRSGNTIYF. The CDR3 DNA follows: TGTGCCAGCAGCCAAGATTCCCGCTCTGGAAACACCATATATTTT.

V gene TRBV5-1 combines with J gene TRBJ2-7, with 13 nucleotides matching TRBD2. Germline-derived CDR1 and CDR2 are SGHRS and YFSETQ. Unmatched junction bases numbered 11, after V lost 3 bases and J lost 11 bases. There are 15 residues in the CDR3. The CDR3 nucleotides are TGCGCCAGCAGCTCCTCCGGGACTAGCGGGGAATGGAAGTACTTC. Translating gives CASSSSGTSGEWKYF. The full variable domain, rest sourced from reference TRBV5-1 and TRBJ2-7, is KAGVTQTPRYLIKTRGQQVTLSCSPISGHRSVSWYQQTPGQGLQFLFEYFSETQRNKGNFPGRFSGRQFSNSRSEMNVSTLELGDSALYLCASSSSGTSGEWKYFGPGTRLTVT.

The genes are TRBV5-4 and TRBJ1-6; 11 bases line up with TRBD1. The trim removed 4 bases at V and 10 bases at J, leaving 7 bases unmatched. The CDR3 extends over 15 amino acids. Per germline, CDR1 SGHNT and CDR2 YYREEE (reference sequence). CDR3 in amino acids: CASSASGTGGSPLHF. The CDR3, as DNA: TGTGCCAGCAGCGCATCCGGGACAGGGGGGTCACCCCTCCACTTT.

The chain employs TRBV19 and TRBJ2-2; weak D call: TRBD2 (6 bases). Deletions cut 1 base from V and 2 bases from J, with 8 bases between. Germline V gives CDR1 LNHDA, CDR2 SQIVND (reference sequence). This CDR3 comprises 15 residues. CDR3 nucleotide sequence: TGTGCCAGTAGTATAGTAGCGGCCAACACCGGGGAGCTGTTTTTT. Translation: CASSIVAANTGELFF.

The chain recombines TRBV9 with TRBJ1-6, with D possibly TRBD1 on 6 matching bases. The CDR3 has 15 amino acids. Germline V gives CDR1 SGDLS, CDR2 YYNGEE. Trimming took 4 bases from V and 10 from J, leaving 18 bases between them. The CDR3 spells CASSSRRDIMSPLHF. CDR3 nucleotide sequence: TGTGCCAGCAGCTCACGCCGGGACATAATGTCACCCCTCCACTTT.

This sequence joins TRBV7-6 and TRBJ2-1, with 10 bases aligning to TRBD2. Germline V lookup: CDR1 SGHVS, CDR2 FNYEAQ. V trimming: 5 bases; J trimming: 6 bases; junction bases outside the gene matches: 13. The CDR3 loop spans 17 amino acids. CDR3 sequence: CASSPEVAGGPRNEQFF. The CDR3 nucleotides read TGTGCCAGCAGCCCTGAGGTAGCGGGGGGACCCCGCAATGAGCAGTTCTTC.

This chain connects TRBV4-2 to TRBJ2-1; the match to TRBD2 covers 10 bases. The CDR3 consists of 18 residues. Per the germline V gene, CDR1 is LGHNA and CDR2 is YNFKEQ. Trimming cost V 3 bases and J 4 bases; bases outside gene matches: 12. The CDR3 protein is CASSQYWTSGMGYNEQFF. The CDR3 region has the DNA TGTGCCAGCAGCCAGTACTGGACTAGCGGCATGGGATACAATGAGCAGTTCTTC.

This clone was seen only a few times. The chain employs TRBV5-4 and TRBJ2-1; 10 bases match TRBD2. Germline V lookup: CDR1 SGHNT, CDR2 YYREEE (reference sequence). With V trimmed by 4 bases and J by 10 bases, 11 bases remained unmatched. CDR3 length equals 15 residues. The CDR3 DNA reads as TGTGCCAGCAGCCAAGCGGGAGGGCTCAAGGTGGAGCAGTTCTTC. Translation gives CASSQAGGLKVEQFF.

This chain links TRBV5-4 with TRBJ2-3; the D gene is possibly TRBD2 (6 bases). The ends were cut back, 0 bases at V and 8 bases at J, with 19 bases in the middle. CDR1 and CDR2 (germline): SGHNT, YYREEE (reference sequence). The CDR3 is made up of 16 amino acids. In nucleotides, the CDR3 is TGTGCCAGCAGCTTGGTGGCTAGCGACCCCCCAGGTACGCAGTATTTT. It codes for CASSLVASDPPGTQYF.

The chain carries TRBV4-1 and TRBJ2-1; no definite D call. Trimming stripped 6 bases from V and 2 bases from J, with 8 bases between. The CDR3 loop spans 13 amino acids. Germline-derived CDR1 and CDR2 are MGHRA and YSYEKL. The CDR3 is CASRPSAYNEQFF. The CDR3 coding sequence is TGCGCCAGCAGACCGTCGGCCTACAATGAGCAGTTCTTC.

The chain combines TRBV12-3 or TRBV12-4 with TRBJ1-1; maybe TRBD1 (6 bases). V lost 5 bases to trimming and J lost 10 bases, with 14 bases between them. The CDR3 covers 12 residues. The CDR3 sequence is CASSRGGRGAFF. CDR3 bases: TGTGCCAGCAGTAGGGGGGGAAGGGGAGCTTTCTTT.

The CDR3 is CASSIDRVGGYTF. The CDR3 nucleotides read TGTGCCAGCAGCATCGACAGGGTGGGTGGCTACACCTTC. The V call is TRBV5-4, the J call TRBJ1-2; 7 nucleotides align to TRBD1. This CDR3 has 13 residues. The V segment lost 4 bases and the J segment 7 bases; nucleotides outside the gene matches: 7. Germline CDR1 and CDR2: SGHNT and YYREEE (reference sequence).

V gene TRBV27 combines with J gene TRBJ2-5, with 8 bases fitting TRBD2. CDR3 length equals 13 residues. The V gene's germline CDR1 is MNHEY and CDR2 SMNVEV (reference sequence). Trimming at V came to 6 bases and at J to 1 base, leaving 1 base not matched to a gene. The CDR3 reads CASRLAAQETQYF. CDR3 sequence (DNA): TGTGCCAGCAGACTAGCGGCCCAAGAGACCCAGTACTTC.

The chain recombines TRBV9 with TRBJ1-5; D call uncertain. The CDR3 has 13 residues. V lost 4 bases, J lost 7 bases, and 12 bases lay in between. Per the germline V gene, CDR1 is SGDLS and CDR2 is YYNGEE. The CDR3: CASSSSIGQPQHF. In DNA form, the CDR3 reads TGTGCCAGCAGCTCCTCAATCGGGCAGCCCCAGCATTTT. Drawing the rest from reference TRBV9 and TRBJ1-5, the complete variable domain is DSGVTQTPKHLITATGQRVTLRCSPRSGDLSVYWYQQSLDQGLQFLIQYYNGEERAKGNILERFSAQQFPDLHSELNLSSLELGDSALYFCASSSSIGQPQHFGDGTRLSIL.

The rearrangement links TRBV6-6 to TRBJ1-3; no reliable D call. V lost 11 bases to trimming and J lost 4 bases, with 9 bases between them. From germline, CDR1 is MNHNY and CDR2 SVGAGI (reference sequence). CDR3 length equals 11 residues. The CDR3 spells CAGGEGNTIYF. CDR3 nucleotide sequence: TGTGCCGGTGGGGAGGGAAACACCATATATTTT.

The chain uses TRBV5-4 and TRBJ2-5, with TRBD2 matching 15 bases. The CDR3 extends over 17 amino acids. Trimming removed 3 bases from V and 5 bases from J; junction bases left unmatched: 8. Germline assignment: CDR1 SGHNT and CDR2 YYREEE (reference sequence). CDR3 protein: CASSSGLAGGPGETQYF. The CDR3 DNA follows: TGTGCCAGCAGCTCCGGACTAGCGGGAGGGCCGGGTGAGACCCAGTACTTC.

The chain combines TRBV2 with TRBJ1-3; D ambiguous. Germline CDR1 reads SNHLY; CDR2 reads FYNNEI. V lost 4 bases and J lost 4, with 11 bases in between. CDR3 size: 14 residues. In DNA form, the CDR3 reads TGTGCCAGCAGTGGGCCAGTTATCGGAAACACCATATATTTT. Its protein product is CASSGPVIGNTIYF. Using reference TRBV2 and TRBJ1-3 for the parts outside the CDR3, the full variable domain is EPEVTQTPSHQVTQMGQEVILRCVPISNHLYFYWYRQILGQKVEFLVSFYNNEISEKSEIFDDQFSVERPDGSNFTLKIRSTKLEDSAMYFCASSGPVIGNTIYFGEGSWLTVV.